The rows below give T cell receptor beta chains drawn from one sample of a study of PD-1 blockade in classical Hodgkin lymphoma. TCRdb's table, derived via immunoSEQ multiplex PCR, lists solely in-frame clones and lacks some. The data show approximately 14,000 clones, around 80% seen once. The sequences come from peripheral blood mononuclear cells (PBMCs), collected before the second cycle of nivolumab. Receptor source: a human donor with classical Hodgkin lymphoma. CDR3s include the opening cysteine and the closing phenylalanine or tryptophan. Each record gives: V gene, clone size, J gene, D gene, CDR3 DNA, CDR3 protein. A D gene is named only where the DNA matches it firmly. Where a row states a size, it is once, few, many or the class of an expanded clone; other rows omit it.

V gene: TRBV9
clone size: NA
J gene: TRBJ2-3
D gene: NA
CDR3 DNA: TGTGCCAGCAGCGTAGGGGAGCTCACAGATACGCAGTATTTT
CDR3 protein: CASSVGELTDTQYF

V gene: TRBV4-3
clone size: few
J gene: TRBJ2-7
D gene: NA
CDR3 DNA: TGCGCCAGCAGCCAAGAATCTTTCAGTGGGCACGAGCAGTACTTC
CDR3 protein: CASSQESFSGHEQYF

V gene: TRBV5-4
clone size: NA
J gene: TRBJ1-1
D gene: TRBD1
CDR3 DNA: TGTGCCAGCAGCTTCGACGGACAGGTGAACACTGAAGCTTTCTTT
CDR3 protein: CASSFDGQVNTEAFF

V gene: TRBV20-1
clone size: NA
J gene: TRBJ1-2
D gene: NA
CDR3 DNA: TGCAGTGCTAGATCGGGGGGAGGCTACACCTTC
CDR3 protein: CSARSGGGYTF

V gene: TRBV19
clone size: few
J gene: TRBJ1-2
D gene: NA
CDR3 DNA: TGTGCCAGTAGCCGGACCGCTAATTCCTATGGCTACACCTTC
CDR3 protein: CASSRTANSYGYTF

V gene: TRBV13
clone size: NA
J gene: TRBJ2-2
D gene: TRBD2
CDR3 DNA: TGTGCCAGCAGCTTTAGGACTAGCGGGGGGATGAAGATGTTTTTT
CDR3 protein: CASSFRTSGGMKMFF

V gene: TRBV5-1
clone size: NA
J gene: TRBJ2-6
D gene: TRBD1
CDR3 DNA: TGCGCCAGCAGCTTGGGGCCCGGGACAGACTCTGGGGCCAACGTCCTGACTTTC
CDR3 protein: CASSLGPGTDSGANVLTF

V gene: TRBV29-1
clone size: NA
J gene: TRBJ2-7
D gene: NA
CDR3 DNA: TGCAGCGTTGGACAATACGAGCAGTACTTC
CDR3 protein: CSVGQYEQYF

V gene: TRBV7-2
clone size: NA
J gene: TRBJ2-3
D gene: NA
CDR3 DNA: TGTGCCAGCAACCCCGGCGCTTCAGATACGCAGTATTTT
CDR3 protein: CASNPGASDTQYF

V gene: TRBV6-5
clone size: NA
J gene: TRBJ1-6
D gene: NA
CDR3 DNA: TGTGCCAGCAGTTACCGGACAGTCTATAATTCACCCCTCCACTTT
CDR3 protein: CASSYRTVYNSPLHF

V gene: TRBV5-1
clone size: NA
J gene: TRBJ2-1
D gene: TRBD1
CDR3 DNA: TGCGCCAGCAGCTTCGGTGGGACAGGGGGCAATGAGCAGTTCTTC
CDR3 protein: CASSFGGTGGNEQFF

V gene: TRBV19
clone size: NA
J gene: TRBJ2-1
D gene: TRBD1
CDR3 DNA: TGTGCCAGTAGGTCTGGACAGGGTTACAATGAGCAGTTCTTC
CDR3 protein: CASRSGQGYNEQFF